A selection of T cell receptor beta chains follows, all from one sample in a study of cytomegalovirus exposure and HLA in healthy donors. Produced via immunoSEQ multiplex PCR; TCRdb's table is partial and in-frame only. The data show approximately 220,000 clones, approximately 80% seen once. Sequences were obtained from PBMCs. The receptors stem from a boy between 2 and 10 years old in good health and CMV-seronegative. CDR3s include the opening cysteine and the closing phenylalanine or tryptophan. The order of the fields is J gene, V gene, clone size, D gene, CDR3 protein, CDR3 DNA. D genes are given only for firm matches. Size is stated for part of the rows, as once, few or many counts, or as a class when the clone is expanded.

j_gene: TRBJ1-6
v_gene: TRBV4-1
abundance: few
d_gene: TRBD1
CDR3aa: CASSQEGRGDSPLHF
CDR3nt: TGCGCCAGCAGCCAAGAGGGCAGGGGGGATTCACCCCTCCACTTT

j_gene: TRBJ2-1
v_gene: TRBV27
abundance: NA
d_gene: TRBD1
CDR3aa: CASSFLNRGHNEQFF
CDR3nt: TGTGCCAGCAGTTTCCTAAACAGGGGGCACAATGAGCAGTTCTTC

j_gene: TRBJ1-2
v_gene: TRBV6-1
abundance: NA
d_gene: NA
CDR3aa: CASLGGYEGYTF
CDR3nt: TGTGCCAGCCTTGGGGGGTATGAAGGCTACACCTTC

j_gene: TRBJ2-7
v_gene: TRBV5-4
abundance: NA
d_gene: TRBD1
CDR3aa: CASSLVQGEFLNEQYF
CDR3nt: TGTGCCAGCAGCTTGGTACAGGGGGAATTTCTGAACGAGCAGTACTTC

j_gene: TRBJ2-5
v_gene: TRBV11-2
abundance: NA
d_gene: NA
CDR3aa: CASSLNVGGQETQYF
CDR3nt: TGTGCCAGCAGCTTAAACGTAGGGGGACAAGAGACCCAGTACTTC

j_gene: TRBJ1-1
v_gene: TRBV30
abundance: NA
d_gene: TRBD1
CDR3aa: CAWSVYRGASNTEAFF
CDR3nt: TGTGCCTGGAGTGTATACAGGGGAGCCTCGAACACTGAAGCTTTCTTT

j_gene: TRBJ1-2
v_gene: TRBV19
abundance: few
d_gene: NA
CDR3aa: CASSMPPDIPGYTF
CDR3nt: TGTGCCAGTAGTATGCCGCCAGATATTCCTGGCTACACCTTC

j_gene: TRBJ2-1
v_gene: TRBV11-3
abundance: NA
d_gene: TRBD2
CDR3aa: CASSPAPGGEQFF
CDR3nt: TGTGCCAGCAGCCCCGCCCCGGGGGGTGAGCAGTTCTTC

j_gene: TRBJ2-3
v_gene: TRBV2
abundance: NA
d_gene: TRBD2
CDR3aa: CASRTLGTSETDTQYF
CDR3nt: TGTGCCAGCAGGACTCTGGGGACTAGCGAGACCGATACGCAGTATTTT

j_gene: TRBJ2-3
v_gene: TRBV7-2
abundance: NA
d_gene: NA
CDR3aa: CASSLERRDTQYF
CDR3nt: TGTGCCAGCAGCTTAGAACGTAGAGATACGCAGTATTTT

j_gene: TRBJ1-4
v_gene: TRBV9
abundance: NA
d_gene: NA
CDR3aa: CASSDGLKNEKLSF
CDR3nt: TGTGCCAGCAGCGACGGACTAAAGAATGAAAAACTGTCTTTT

j_gene: TRBJ2-1
v_gene: TRBV9
abundance: NA
d_gene: TRBD1
CDR3aa: CASSVDGTGSSEQFF
CDR3nt: TGTGCCAGCAGCGTAGATGGGACAGGGAGCAGTGAGCAGTTCTTC

j_gene: TRBJ1-1
v_gene: TRBV27
abundance: NA
d_gene: NA
CDR3aa: CASSLVVGGRRTEAFF
CDR3nt: TGTGCCAGCAGTTTGGTCGTCGGAGGGCGGAGGACTGAAGCTTTCTTT

j_gene: TRBJ1-6
v_gene: TRBV5-1
abundance: once
d_gene: NA
CDR3aa: CASSLESGMDSPLHF
CDR3nt: TGCGCCAGCAGCTTGGAGTCAGGGATGGACTCACCCCTCCACTTT

j_gene: TRBJ1-1
v_gene: TRBV7-9
abundance: once
d_gene: NA
CDR3aa: CASSLGDAYRDFF
CDR3nt: TGTGCCAGCAGCTTAGGGGACGCCTACAGGGATTTCTTT

j_gene: TRBJ2-7
v_gene: TRBV5-4
abundance: NA
d_gene: TRBD1
CDR3aa: CASSPRDSSYEQYF
CDR3nt: TGTGCCAGCAGCCCGAGGGACAGCTCCTACGAGCAGTACTTC

j_gene: TRBJ2-2
v_gene: TRBV4-1
abundance: NA
d_gene: TRBD1
CDR3aa: CASSPDGQGRGTGELFF
CDR3nt: TGCGCCAGCAGCCCGGATGGACAGGGCAGGGGCACCGGGGAGCTGTTTTTT

j_gene: TRBJ1-2
v_gene: TRBV5-6
abundance: NA
d_gene: TRBD1
CDR3aa: CASSRGSGGIYGYTF
CDR3nt: TGTGCCAGCAGCCGAGGGTCAGGGGGCATATATGGCTACACCTTC

j_gene: TRBJ2-1
v_gene: TRBV19
abundance: NA
d_gene: TRBD1
CDR3aa: CASSPGQGNHNEQFF
CDR3nt: TGTGCCAGTAGCCCGGGACAGGGGAATCACAATGAGCAGTTCTTC

j_gene: TRBJ1-1
v_gene: TRBV5-5
abundance: NA
d_gene: TRBD1
CDR3aa: CASSVQGFVTEAFF
CDR3nt: TGTGCCAGCAGCGTACAGGGGTTTGTGACTGAAGCTTTCTTT

j_gene: TRBJ2-7
v_gene: TRBV5-4
abundance: once
d_gene: TRBD1
CDR3aa: CASSLYGTGGGEQYF
CDR3nt: TGTGCCAGCAGCTTATATGGGACAGGGGGCGGCGAGCAGTACTTC

j_gene: TRBJ2-3
v_gene: TRBV5-6
abundance: NA
d_gene: NA
CDR3aa: CASSLAEVVADTQYF
CDR3nt: TGTGCCAGCAGCTTGGCTGAGGTTGTCGCAGATACGCAGTATTTT

j_gene: TRBJ2-1
v_gene: TRBV5-1
abundance: NA
d_gene: NA
CDR3aa: CASSLERAMAEQFF
CDR3nt: TGCGCCAGCAGCTTGGAACGAGCGATGGCTGAGCAGTTCTTC

j_gene: TRBJ2-3
v_gene: TRBV10-3
abundance: few
d_gene: TRBD1
CDR3aa: CAIRDSSDTQYF
CDR3nt: TGTGCCATAAGGGACAGCTCAGATACGCAGTATTTT

j_gene: TRBJ2-7
v_gene: TRBV7-9
abundance: NA
d_gene: NA
CDR3aa: CASSLNAGLIYEQYF
CDR3nt: TGTGCCAGCAGCTTAAATGCAGGGCTTATTTACGAGCAGTACTTC

j_gene: TRBJ2-1
v_gene: TRBV6-1
abundance: NA
d_gene: NA
CDR3aa: CASSGQSGSDVPYNEQFF
CDR3nt: TGTGCCAGCAGTGGCCAGAGTGGGAGCGATGTCCCCTACAATGAGCAGTTCTTC

j_gene: TRBJ2-7
v_gene: TRBV25-1
abundance: once
d_gene: TRBD1
CDR3aa: CASSVGQGATYEQYF
CDR3nt: TGTGCCAGCAGTGTCGGGCAGGGGGCCACCTACGAGCAGTACTTC

j_gene: TRBJ2-1
v_gene: TRBV25-1
abundance: NA
d_gene: TRBD2
CDR3aa: CASSAFPSGRLYNEQFF
CDR3nt: TGTGCCAGCAGTGCATTCCCTAGCGGGAGGTTATACAATGAGCAGTTCTTC

j_gene: TRBJ2-3
v_gene: TRBV5-4
abundance: once
d_gene: TRBD2
CDR3aa: CASSLGLAGAQDTQYF
CDR3nt: TGTGCCAGCAGCCTCGGACTAGCGGGAGCACAAGATACGCAGTATTTT

j_gene: TRBJ2-7
v_gene: TRBV6-1
abundance: NA
d_gene: NA
CDR3aa: CASSDGYSYEQYF
CDR3nt: TGTGCCAGCAGTGACGGGTACTCCTACGAGCAGTACTTC

j_gene: TRBJ1-1
v_gene: TRBV9
abundance: NA
d_gene: NA
CDR3aa: CASSVGSLNTEAFF
CDR3nt: TGTGCCAGCAGCGTAGGCAGTCTGAACACTGAAGCTTTCTTT

j_gene: TRBJ2-1
v_gene: TRBV2
abundance: few
d_gene: TRBD2
CDR3aa: CARRLAGGNEQFF
CDR3nt: TGTGCCAGAAGACTAGCGGGAGGGAATGAGCAGTTCTTC

j_gene: TRBJ2-1
v_gene: TRBV6-5
abundance: NA
d_gene: NA
CDR3aa: CASSNGPGQTNEQFF
CDR3nt: TGTGCCAGCAGTAACGGACCGGGACAAACAAATGAGCAGTTCTTC

j_gene: TRBJ2-2
v_gene: TRBV11-3
abundance: NA
d_gene: TRBD2
CDR3aa: CASREDLTGELFF
CDR3nt: TGTGCCAGCCGGGAGGATCTGACCGGGGAGCTGTTTTTT

j_gene: TRBJ1-1
v_gene: TRBV29-1
abundance: NA
d_gene: NA
CDR3aa: CSVDLPERPSEAFF
CDR3nt: TGCAGCGTTGACCTCCCCGAGAGGCCCTCTGAAGCTTTCTTT

j_gene: TRBJ2-7
v_gene: TRBV29-1
abundance: NA
d_gene: NA
CDR3aa: CSVGGGLLGEQYF
CDR3nt: TGCAGCGTTGGAGGCGGATTGCTCGGCGAGCAGTACTTC

j_gene: TRBJ2-5
v_gene: TRBV7-9
abundance: NA
d_gene: TRBD1
CDR3aa: CASIPYRGRLLYF
CDR3nt: TGTGCCAGCATCCCTTACAGGGGGCGTCTGCTGTACTTC

j_gene: TRBJ2-2
v_gene: TRBV9
abundance: NA
d_gene: TRBD2
CDR3aa: CASSVDGSGDTGELFF
CDR3nt: TGTGCCAGCAGCGTAGATGGTAGCGGGGACACCGGGGAGCTGTTTTTT

j_gene: TRBJ2-1
v_gene: TRBV2
abundance: NA
d_gene: TRBD2
CDR3aa: CASNRLAVNNEQFF
CDR3nt: TGTGCCAGCAATCGACTAGCGGTGAACAATGAGCAGTTCTTC

j_gene: TRBJ2-1
v_gene: TRBV6-5
abundance: NA
d_gene: TRBD2
CDR3aa: CASTRGSSYNEQFF
CDR3nt: TGTGCCAGCACGCGGGGGAGCTCCTACAATGAGCAGTTCTTC

j_gene: TRBJ1-3
v_gene: TRBV19
abundance: NA
d_gene: NA
CDR3aa: CASSPRVAGNTIYF
CDR3nt: TGTGCCAGTAGTCCACGGGTCGCTGGAAACACCATATATTTT

j_gene: TRBJ2-1
v_gene: TRBV30
abundance: NA
d_gene: TRBD2
CDR3aa: CAWRPGLAGYNEQFF
CDR3nt: TGTGCCTGGAGGCCGGGACTAGCGGGATACAATGAGCAGTTCTTC

j_gene: TRBJ2-5
v_gene: TRBV5-1
abundance: NA
d_gene: TRBD2
CDR3aa: CASSYGLAEQETQYF
CDR3nt: TGCGCCAGCAGCTATGGACTAGCGGAACAAGAGACCCAGTACTTC

j_gene: TRBJ2-7
v_gene: TRBV19
abundance: NA
d_gene: TRBD2
CDR3aa: CASSIKGLAEYPREQYF
CDR3nt: TGTGCCAGTAGTATAAAGGGACTAGCGGAGTATCCTAGGGAGCAGTACTTC

j_gene: TRBJ1-4
v_gene: TRBV7-9
abundance: NA
d_gene: NA
CDR3aa: CASSLPGVNEKLFF
CDR3nt: TGTGCCAGCAGCTTACCGGGAGTTAATGAAAAACTGTTTTTT

j_gene: TRBJ1-5
v_gene: TRBV19
abundance: NA
d_gene: TRBD1
CDR3aa: CAGGTGGNQPQHF
CDR3nt: TGTGCCGGTGGGACAGGGGGCAATCAGCCCCAGCATTTT

j_gene: TRBJ2-7
v_gene: TRBV15
abundance: NA
d_gene: NA
CDR3aa: CATSMGDWSYEQYF
CDR3nt: TGTGCCACCAGCATGGGAGACTGGTCCTACGAGCAGTACTTC

j_gene: TRBJ2-5
v_gene: TRBV30
abundance: NA
d_gene: TRBD2
CDR3aa: CAWGTSGREALEQYF
CDR3nt: TGTGCCTGGGGGACTAGCGGGAGGGAAGCCCTAGAGCAGTACTTC

j_gene: TRBJ2-1
v_gene: TRBV5-4
abundance: NA
d_gene: TRBD2
CDR3aa: CASSAGLAGGDEQFF
CDR3nt: TGTGCCAGCAGCGCCGGACTAGCGGGAGGCGACGAGCAGTTCTTC

j_gene: TRBJ1-6
v_gene: TRBV4-1
abundance: NA
d_gene: TRBD1
CDR3aa: CASSQDRKTGGLLSGNSPLHF
CDR3nt: TGCGCCAGCAGCCAAGATCGGAAGACAGGGGGTTTACTAAGCGGTAATTCACCCCTCCACTTT

j_gene: TRBJ2-1
v_gene: TRBV18
abundance: NA
d_gene: TRBD2
CDR3aa: CASSQGGTSGGYEQFF
CDR3nt: TGTGCCAGCTCACAAGGCGGGACTAGCGGGGGCTATGAGCAGTTCTTC

j_gene: TRBJ1-2
v_gene: TRBV18
abundance: few
d_gene: NA
CDR3aa: CASSPIQGDGYTF
CDR3nt: TGTGCCAGCTCACCGATACAGGGAGATGGCTACACCTTC

j_gene: TRBJ1-5
v_gene: TRBV11-2
abundance: NA
d_gene: NA
CDR3aa: CASSLRASNQPQHF
CDR3nt: TGTGCCAGCAGCCTCAGGGCTAGCAATCAGCCCCAGCATTTT

j_gene: TRBJ2-3
v_gene: TRBV10-2
abundance: NA
d_gene: NA
CDR3aa: CASGTGDSTDTQYF
CDR3nt: TGCGCCAGCGGAACGGGGGATAGCACAGATACGCAGTATTTT

j_gene: TRBJ1-1
v_gene: TRBV27
abundance: NA
d_gene: NA
CDR3aa: CASSLFMNTEAFF
CDR3nt: TGTGCCAGCAGTTTATTTATGAACACTGAAGCTTTCTTT

j_gene: TRBJ1-1
v_gene: TRBV6-5
abundance: NA
d_gene: TRBD1
CDR3aa: CASSSTGGSEAFF
CDR3nt: TGTGCCAGCAGTTCCACAGGGGGCTCTGAAGCTTTCTTT

j_gene: TRBJ1-2
v_gene: TRBV5-4
abundance: NA
d_gene: NA
CDR3aa: CASSLEGAGGYTF
CDR3nt: TGTGCCAGCAGCTTGGAAGGGGCTGGGGGCTACACCTTC